One sample yielded the 30 T cell receptor beta chains listed below, sequenced in a study of vaccination effects on CD4 cells after COVID-19. No antigen is known for these receptors. Generated by immunoSEQ multiplex PCR, the TCRdb table keeps only in-frame clones and is missing some. The sample has 22,000 or so clones, roughly three quarters seen once. Sequencing in the ViraFEST assay came after antigen-specific CD4+ T cells had been expanded with viral peptide pools, which were used to stimulate PBMC. Subsequent to ten to eleven days of culture, CD4+ T cells were isolated. Either the BNT162b2 or mRNA-1273 vaccine was given to participants in two doses. This material consisted of CD4+ T cells from PBMCs cultured with HCoV-229E spike peptides, taken after COVID-19 vaccination. The origin of the receptors is a human donor who received a COVID-19 vaccine.

This clone has just a few counts. The rearrangement joins TRBV6-2 or TRBV6-3 to TRBJ1-5; possible D gene TRBD1, 5 bases. V was pared by 6 bases and J by 5 bases, with 11 bases between. The CDR3 runs 13 residues. Germline lookup yields CDR1 MNHEY and CDR2 SVGEGT. The CDR3 DNA reads as TGTGCCAGCAGCGCGACGGGACATCAGCCCCAGCATTTT. Translation gives CASSATGHQPQHF.

The V gene is TRBV5-1, the J gene TRBJ2-7; D may match TRBD1 or TRBD2 (6 bases each). The CDR3 extends over 14 amino acids. Germline CDR1 SGHRS, CDR2 YFSETQ. Trimming pared 4 bases from V and 3 bases from J, leaving 14 bases between. The CDR3 loop is CASSPRGDLYEQYF. The DNA of the CDR3 is TGCGCCAGCAGCCCGAGGGGGGATCTCTACGAGCAGTACTTC.

The chain joins TRBV18 to TRBJ1-2, with a tentative D call TRBD1 (6 bases). CDR1 is KGHSH and CDR2 is LQKENI in the germline V gene. V was pared by 3 bases and J by 5 bases, with 16 bases between. The CDR3 extends over 15 amino acids. CDR3: CASSPRWGAGYGYTF. In DNA form, the CDR3 reads TGTGCCAGCTCACCGCGGTGGGGGGCAGGGTATGGCTACACCTTC.

The chain employs TRBV5-1 and TRBJ2-7; no clear D gene. The CDR3 contains 12 residues. The V end was cut by 2 bases, the J end by 2 bases, with 5 bases between. Germline V lookup: CDR1 SGHRS, CDR2 YFSETQ. CDR3 DNA sequence: TGCGCCAGCAGCTTTTCCGCCTACGAGCAGTACTTC. Its translation is CASSFSAYEQYF.

The CDR3 region is CATRGTGEGNQPQHF. The CDR3, as DNA: TGTGCCACCAGGGGGACAGGGGAAGGCAATCAGCCCCAGCATTTT. V usage is TRBV24-1 and J usage is TRBJ1-5; the match to TRBD1 covers 10 bases. The V gene end was trimmed by 7 bases and the J gene end by 2 bases; junction bases not matched to a gene: 4. Germline CDR1 reads KGHDR; CDR2 reads SFDVKD. The CDR3 has 15 amino acids.

The table lists this clone with a count of one. The chain links TRBV19 to TRBJ2-3; no firm D call. V lost 0 bases and J 7 bases, leaving 14 bases between the germline ends. The CDR3 length is 15 residues. CDR1 is LNHDA and CDR2 is SQIVND in the germline V gene (reference sequence). CDR3 loop: CASSIDHSTLNTQYF. The CDR3 DNA follows: TGTGCCAGTAGTATAGATCATTCTACTTTGAATACGCAGTATTTT.

V is TRBV27 and J is TRBJ2-1; the match to TRBD2 covers 7 bases. Germline V gene sequence: CDR1 MNHEY, CDR2 SMNVEV (reference sequence). Losses at the gene ends were 7 bases for V and 0 bases for J; bases not matched to a gene: 6. This CDR3 region has 15 residues. CDR3 in DNA: TGTGCCAGCACCCCTAGCGGAAGCTCCTACAATGAGCAGTTCTTC. This codes for CASTPSGSSYNEQFF.

The chain has TRBV27 and TRBJ1-5; TRBD1 matches at 7 bases. This CDR3 comprises 14 residues. Trimming took 6 bases from V and 2 from J; bases not matched to a gene: 4. The germline CDR1 and CDR2 sequences are MNHEY and SMNVEV (reference sequence). CDR3 DNA sequence: TGTGCCAGCAGCCCCGGACAGGGCAATCAGCCCCAGCATTTT. Its translation: CASSPGQGNQPQHF.

V usage is TRBV7-9 and J usage is TRBJ2-7, with 9 bases identical to TRBD2. V was pared by 0 bases and J by 5 bases, with 2 bases of the junction left unmatched. Germline CDR1 SEHNR, CDR2 FQNEAQ (reference sequence). The CDR3 contains 14 residues. The CDR3 DNA reads as TGTGCCAGCAGCTTAGCTAGCGGGAGCCACGAGCAGTACTTC. As protein: CASSLASGSHEQYF.

This clone has just one count. The rearrangement links TRBV30 to TRBJ1-6; no firm D call. Germline CDR1 is GTSNPN and CDR2 is SVGIG (reference sequence). This CDR3 comprises 15 residues. V lost 5 bases to trimming and J lost 3 bases, with 14 bases between them. The CDR3 spells CAWQRRTGYNSPLHF. CDR3 nucleotides: TGTGCCTGGCAGCGACGTACGGGCTATAATTCACCCCTCCACTTT.

The chain recombines TRBV12-3 or TRBV12-4 with TRBJ1-1; D is unclear. The CDR3 has 11 residues. Deletions cut 7 bases from V and 6 bases from J, with 9 bases between. DNA for the CDR3: TGTGCCAGCACCCCCGGGGCTGAAGCTTTCTTT. Amino acid sequence: CASTPGAEAFF.

V and J are TRBV4-1 and TRBJ1-1; D is undetermined. The germline V gene has CDR1 MGHRA and CDR2 YSYEKL. This CDR3 is built from 13 residues. The V end was cut by 4 bases, the J end by 6 bases, with 12 bases between. The CDR3 reads CASSREEGPEAFF. DNA of the CDR3: TGCGCCAGCAGCCGAGAAGAAGGGCCTGAAGCTTTCTTT.

J is TRBJ2-7 and V is TRBV12-3 or TRBV12-4, with a weak D call TRBD2 (6 bases). The CDR3 contains 13 residues. V was clipped by 5 bases and J by 2 bases, with 10 bases between them. The CDR3 DNA follows: TGTGCCAGCAGTCGAGGCGGGGCCTACGAGCAGTACTTC. Its protein is CASSRGGAYEQYF.

This clone was seen a handful of times. This chain connects TRBV6-5 to TRBJ1-1; tentative D call: TRBD1 (6 bases). Germline-derived CDR1 and CDR2 are MNHEY and SVGAGI. The CDR3 is 15 amino acids. Trimming shortened V by 4 bases and J by 1 base, and 13 bases separated the two germline ends. The CDR3 nucleotides read TGTGCCAGCAGTTTCACGGACAGAAGGAACACTGAAGCTTTCTTT. Its translation is CASSFTDRRNTEAFF.

Notes on this clone: The sample holds other DNA sequences that translate to the same CDR3. This chain links TRBV18 with TRBJ1-2, with D maybe TRBD1 (5 bases). Germline V gene lookup returns CDR1 KGHSH and CDR2 LQKENI. The CDR3 is made up of 13 amino acids. V was clipped by 3 bases and J by 5 bases, with 10 bases between them. In nucleotides, the CDR3 is TGTGCCAGCTCACCCCAGGGTGATTATGGCTACACCTTC. It is translated as CASSPQGDYGYTF.

The rearrangement joins TRBV4-1 to TRBJ1-4, with D tentatively TRBD1 (6 bases). This CDR3 contains 14 residues. The ends were cut back, 3 bases at V and 6 bases at J, with 11 bases in the middle. Germline V lookup: CDR1 MGHRA, CDR2 YSYEKL. As DNA, the CDR3 is TGCGCCAGCAGCCACAGGGGACGGGATGAAAAACTGTTTTTT. Its protein product is CASSHRGRDEKLFF.

This CDR3 reads CASSAGTSGTIEQFF. Written as DNA, the CDR3 is TGTGCCAGCAGCGCCGGGACTAGCGGGACGATTGAGCAGTTCTTC. The V call is TRBV11-2, the J call TRBJ2-1, with 13 bases that match TRBD2. V shed 5 bases and J 9 bases; nucleotides not matched to a gene: 7. Germline V gene lookup returns CDR1 SGHAT and CDR2 FQNNGV. The CDR3 sequence is 15 residues long.

This chain joins TRBV7-9 and TRBJ2-1; 8 positions match TRBD2. Per germline, CDR1 SEHNR and CDR2 FQNEAQ (reference sequence). V shed 10 bases and J 4 bases; nucleotides not matched to a gene: 9. The CDR3 is 14 amino acids. The CDR3 DNA sequence: TGTGCCACCCGGTCGGCGGGGGGTTACAATGAGCAGTTCTTC. This gives the protein CATRSAGGYNEQFF.

The V and J genes are TRBV7-8 and TRBJ2-7; TRBD1 agrees at 9 bases. With V trimmed by 3 bases and J by 2 bases, 2 bases remained unmatched. Germline assignment: CDR1 SGHVS and CDR2 FQNEAQ. The CDR3 extends over 14 amino acids. The CDR3 is CASSLGQGTYEQYF. CDR3 nucleotide sequence: TGTGCCAGCAGCTTGGGACAGGGAACCTACGAGCAGTACTTC.

The chain links TRBV18 to TRBJ1-2; TRBD1 aligns across 9 bases. The J segment lost 1 base and the V segment lost 4 bases, leaving 10 bases of the junction unmatched. The CDR3 spans 17 residues. Germline CDR1 KGHSH, CDR2 LQKENI. The CDR3 sequence: CASSQNRGQLDNYGYTF. The CDR3 DNA reads as TGTGCCAGCTCACAGAACAGGGGGCAGCTTGATAACTATGGCTACACCTTC.

The rearrangement uses TRBV19 and TRBJ2-1, with 10 bases that match TRBD2. The CDR3 has 16 residues. CDR1 is LNHDA and CDR2 is SQIVND in the germline V gene (reference sequence). V gave up 9 bases and J gave up 2 bases; unmatched junction bases: 10. CDR3 nucleotide sequence: TGTGCCAGCACTAACCCCCTAGCGGGAGCCTACAATGAGCAGTTCTTC. This gives the protein CASTNPLAGAYNEQFF. The entire variable domain, with the rest obtained from reference TRBV19 and TRBJ2-1, is as follows: DGGITQSPKYLFRKEGQNVTLSCEQNLNHDAMYWYRQDPGQGLRLIYYSQIVNDFQKGDIAEGYSVSREKKESFPLTVTSAQKNPTAFYLCASTNPLAGAYNEQFFGPGTRLTVL.

The chain combines TRBV7-9 with TRBJ2-7; the match to TRBD1 covers 8 bases. The CDR3 loop spans 15 amino acids. The ends lost 5 bases at V and 6 bases at J; junction bases unmatched: 12. The germline gives CDR1 SEHNR, CDR2 FQNEAQ (reference sequence). This CDR3 reads CASSGPGQDRVEQYF. The DNA of the CDR3 is TGTGCCAGCAGCGGTCCGGGACAGGATCGCGTCGAGCAGTACTTC.

The CDR3 loop reads CASSYSGSRVETQYF. CDR3 nucleotides: TGTGCCAGCAGTTATAGCGGGAGTAGGGTGGAGACCCAGTACTTC. The V call is TRBV6-6, the J call TRBJ2-5; 9 positions match TRBD2. After removal of 3 bases from V and 5 bases from J, the junction contained 7 bases not matched to a gene. CDR1 and CDR2 (germline): MNHNY, SVGAGI (reference sequence). The CDR3 totals 15 residues.

The chain combines TRBV6-5 with TRBJ2-3; 7 bases agree with TRBD1. This CDR3 is built from 15 residues. V lost 6 bases to trimming and J lost 0 bases; unmatched junction nucleotides: 6. Germline lookup yields CDR1 MNHEY and CDR2 SVGAGI. The CDR3 is CASRIGTVSTDTQYF. The DNA of the CDR3 is TGTGCCAGCAGGATAGGGACAGTTAGCACAGATACGCAGTATTTT.

The gene calls are TRBV10-3 and TRBJ1-3; 7 positions agree with TRBD1. Germline assignment: CDR1 ENHRY and CDR2 SYGVKD. V was clipped by 4 bases and J by 0 bases; unmatched bases: 6. This CDR3 is built from 16 residues. In DNA, the CDR3 is TGTGCCATCAGTGGGAACCAGGGGGACTCTGGAAACACCATATATTTT. This encodes CAISGNQGDSGNTIYF.

The genes are TRBV10-2 and TRBJ1-5, with D possibly being TRBD1 (6 bases). Germline lookup yields CDR1 WSHSY and CDR2 SAAADI. The CDR3 loop spans 18 amino acids. The ends were cut back, 0 bases at V and 0 bases at J, with 15 bases in the middle. The CDR3 sequence: CASSESKGVGYSNQPQHF. CDR3 nucleotide sequence: TGCGCCAGCAGTGAGTCGAAGGGGGTAGGATATAGCAATCAGCCCCAGCATTTT.

V is TRBV4-1 and J is TRBJ1-6; D remains unclear. Trimming shortened V by 2 bases and J by 6 bases, and 11 bases separated the two germline ends. CDR1 and CDR2 from the germline V gene are MGHRA and YSYEKL. The CDR3 spans 15 residues. The DNA of the CDR3 is TGCGCCAGCAGCCAATTGGCCGGTAGTAATTCACCCCTCCACTTT. This translates into CASSQLAGSNSPLHF.

This rearrangement joins TRBV7-9 to TRBJ2-5; 11 nucleotides align to TRBD2. The ends lost 2 bases at V and 1 base at J; junction bases unmatched: 3. Per germline, CDR1 SEHNR and CDR2 FQNEAQ (reference sequence). This CDR3 contains 16 residues. The CDR3 DNA reads TGTGCCAGCAGCTTATTCCTAGCGGGGGGCCAAGAGACCCAGTACTTC. It specifies CASSLFLAGGQETQYF.

In this sample, this clone turned up a few times. V and J are TRBV6-4 and TRBJ1-2; 9 nucleotides agree with TRBD1. CDR1 MRHNA and CDR2 SNTAGT come from the germline V gene. The CDR3 spans 14 residues. J lost 8 bases, V lost 3 bases, and 7 bases had no gene match. The DNA for the CDR3 is TGTGCCAGCAGTGAAGGTGCTGGACAGGGGGGCTACACCTTC. Its translation: CASSEGAGQGGYTF.

The chain recombines TRBV18 with TRBJ2-7; D is ambiguous. Trimming removed 3 bases from V and 1 base from J, with 7 bases in between. CDR3 length equals 13 residues. The germline gives CDR1 KGHSH, CDR2 LQKENI. CDR3: CASSPAASYEQYF. Written as DNA, the CDR3 is TGTGCCAGCTCACCGGCCGCTTCCTACGAGCAGTACTTC. The full variable domain, rest sourced from reference TRBV18 and TRBJ2-7, is NAGVMQNPRHLVRRRGQEARLRCSPMKGHSHVYWYRQLPEEGLKFMVYLQKENIIDESGMPKERFSAEFPKEGPSILRIQQVVRGDSAAYFCASSPAASYEQYFGPGTRLTVT.